These 3 T cell receptor beta chains originate from one sample sequenced in a study of blood T cell repertoires in COVID-19. Repertoires were generated with immunoSEQ multiplex PCR, while TCRdb's copy carries only in-frame clones and drops some. The repertoire holds tens of thousands of clones, roughly 87% seen once, with 4% to 5% in the top ten. Input material: peripheral blood. The receptors originated from a woman between 45 and 65 years old with active COVID-19.

This clone is deemed medium-sized. This rearrangement joins TRBV27 to TRBJ1-1; a possible D gene is TRBD1 (6 bases). CDR3 length: 14 amino acids. V lost 3 bases to trimming and J lost 5 bases, with 13 bases between them. CDR1 MNHEY and CDR2 SMNVEV come from the germline V gene (reference sequence). CDR3 loop: CASSFIGGPTEAFF. The CDR3 DNA sequence: TGTGCCAGCAGTTTCATCGGGGGGCCGACTGAAGCTTTCTTT.

The chain links TRBV19 to TRBJ2-7; 8 bases align to TRBD1. CDR3 size: 13 residues. J was trimmed by 0 bases and V by 8 bases; bases with no gene match: 3. CDR1 and CDR2 from the germline V gene are LNHDA and SQIVND (reference sequence). This CDR3 reads CASGGQDSYEQYF. CDR3 sequence (DNA): TGTGCCAGTGGGGGACAGGACTCCTACGAGCAGTACTTC.

This chain joins TRBV14 and TRBJ2-2; TRBD2 aligns across 10 bases. The CDR3 is made up of 17 amino acids. Trimming removed 5 bases from V and 3 bases from J; junction bases left unmatched: 9. Germline CDR1 reads SGHDN; CDR2 reads FVKESK. The chain's CDR3 is CASSGASGRAHTGELFF. CDR3 bases: TGTGCCAGCAGCGGCGCCAGCGGGAGGGCCCACACCGGGGAGCTGTTTTTT.